The clone carrying this T cell receptor beta chain is labeled as medium-sized (0.01 to 0.1%). Its antigen is unidentified. The sample belongs to a study of T-cell memory formation after mild COVID-19. Study-wide results and caveats: The SARS-CoV-2 specificity of second-wave clones reaching peak at day 37 remained unverified. Largely, contracting CD4+ clones fell within CM and EM, and contracting CD8+ clones within EMRA.

One entry per CDR3 protein results from TCRdb running MiXCR on the 5' RACE reads. The profile shows around 130,000 distinct CDR3 sequences, roughly 6% of them singletons. The CDR3 has 18 amino acids. The ends were cut back, 0 bases at V and 6 bases at J, with 22 bases in the middle. Germline V gene data show CDR1 as LNHNV and CDR2 as YYDKDF (reference sequence). The sequence was collected from an adult woman who had mild COVID-19 (a few samples of this study predate the infection). Cell type and time point are not known. Material for sequencing was PBMCs or a T cell subset sorted from them (not recorded which). This sequence joins TRBV15 and TRBJ2-3; tentatively, D is TRBD2 (6 bases). The CDR3 reads CATSRDRLGGAAFDTQYF. The CDR3 bases are TGTGCCACCAGCAGAGATCGATTAGGCGGGGCCGCATTTGATACGCAGTATTTT.